This T cell receptor beta chain was sequenced during a study of OX40 agonist ivuxolimab in advanced cancers. Study details: Patients receiving dose escalation had hepatocellular carcinoma, melanoma, renal cell or head and neck cancer. The study reported partial responses in three patients: one hepatocellular carcinoma, two cutaneous melanoma.

Study results and limitations: Both CD4+ and CD8+ T cell populations in blood had undergone clonal expansion by week 6 at 0.1 to 3.0 mg/kg.

Clones were sequenced by immunoSEQ multiplex PCR, and TCRdb holds only the in-frame ones, with some missing. The sample records more than 60,000 clones, around 87% being singletons. As for this clone: Its antigen remains unidentified.

CDR1 SGHKS and CDR2 YYEKEE come from the germline V gene (reference sequence). Trimming removed 4 bases from V and 6 bases from J; junction bases left unmatched: 5. The CDR3 has 13 residues. The genes are TRBV5-5 and TRBJ2-7; 9 nucleotides line up with TRBD1. The origin of this receptor is an adult with an advanced solid tumor such as melanoma, head and neck, liver or kidney cancer. The specimen comprised CD4+ or CD8+ T cells sorted from blood, sampled in a trial of the OX40 agonist ivuxolimab. In nucleotides, the CDR3 is TGTGCCAGCAGCCCGGGGACAGGGTTCGAGCAGTACTTC. It specifies CASSPGTGFEQYF.